This T cell receptor beta chain was documented in a study of long-term antiretroviral therapy in people with HIV. Sequencing used immunoSEQ v3.0 at survey level. The assay was immunoSEQ multiplex PCR, and TCRdb's table has in-frame clones only and misses some. The sample lists some 25,000 clones, roughly 80% occurring once. Points on this clone: What it recognizes is unknown.

The CDR3 runs 15 residues. Every donor contributed at least one pre-ART and at least two post-ART PBMC samples. United States facilities provided treatment to all participants with HIV. Study-wide points: Against controls, HIV repertoires showed narrower ranges of CDR3 length. ART preceded a rise in diversity that nonetheless stayed lower than in transplant donor controls.

This chain uses TRBV21-1 with TRBJ2-5; TRBD1 is taken as the D call from the table, unchecked against the DNA. TRBV21-1 is a known pseudogene. The specimen was unsorted PBMCs, collected 0.7 years before starting antiretroviral therapy. This TCR was sampled from a man aged 25-45 years with HIV. The CDR3 nucleotides read TGTGCCAGCAGCCCAGACAGGGGGCAGGTTGAGACCCAGTACTTC. Translated, it gives CASSPDRGQVETQYF.